One and the same sample provided the 12 T cell receptor beta chains below, sequenced in a study of patients and donors after allogeneic stem cell transplantation. Via MiXCR, TCRdb re-called the RT-PCR reads, giving one row per CDR3 protein. The sample contains some 960,000 distinct CDR3 sequences, roughly 17% of which appear only once. Sequencing used blood, either unsorted or a sorted T cell fraction (not recorded which). All receptors derive from a human donor who was either an allogeneic HSCT recipient or a stem cell or donor lymphocyte infusion donor (not recorded which). It is not recorded whose cells these are; they may come from a transplant donor.

This clonotype occurred a few times. The V call is TRBV12-3 or TRBV12-4, the J call TRBJ2-7; 14 bases map to TRBD2. J gave up 3 bases and V 5 bases, and 6 bases lay outside the gene matches. The CDR3 sequence is 16 residues long. The CDR3 spells CASSGGLAGAFYEQYF. CDR3 bases: TGTGCCAGCAGTGGGGGACTAGCGGGAGCTTTCTACGAGCAGTACTTC.

The J gene is TRBJ1-3, the V gene TRBV2; 8 bases fit TRBD1. Germline V gives CDR1 SNHLY, CDR2 FYNNEI. The trim removed 5 bases at V and 0 bases at J, leaving 12 bases unmatched. CDR3 size: 18 residues. CDR3 sequence reads: CASSHRGTTPRSGNTIYF. The CDR3 coding sequence is TGTGCCAGCAGTCACAGGGGGACAACTCCCCGCTCTGGAAACACCATATATTTT. Based on the CDR3 plus reference TRBV2 and TRBJ1-3, the full variable domain is EPEVTQTPSHQVTQMGQEVILRCVPISNHLYFYWYRQILGQKVEFLVSFYNNEISEKSEIFDDQFSVERPDGSNFTLKIRSTKLEDSAMYFCASSHRGTTPRSGNTIYFGEGSWLTVV.

The chain joins TRBV7-6 to TRBJ2-3; D not resolved. The germline V and J ends were trimmed by 1 base and 0 bases, with 8 bases remaining between them. The CDR3 covers 15 residues. Germline-derived CDR1 and CDR2 are SGHVS and FNYEAQ. The CDR3 protein is CASSLGLVSTDTQYF. The CDR3 DNA follows: TGTGCCAGCAGCTTAGGATTGGTTAGCACAGATACGCAGTATTTT.

This clonotype was seen a handful of times. The chain is built from TRBV2 and TRBJ2-3; D possibly corresponds to TRBD2 (6 bases). The V end was cut by 5 bases, the J end by 5 bases, with 11 bases between. The CDR3 covers 13 residues. Germline values: CDR1 SNHLY, CDR2 FYNNEI. CDR3 nucleotide sequence: TGTGCCAGCAGTCGGGACTGGAGAGATACGCAGTATTTT. Amino acid sequence: CASSRDWRDTQYF.

This clonotype was seen only a few times. The chain recombines TRBV20-1 with TRBJ2-1, with a possible D match to TRBD2 (6 bases). Trimming pared 3 bases from V and 2 bases from J, leaving 11 bases between. Germline assignment: CDR1 DFQATT and CDR2 SNEGSKA (reference sequence). The CDR3 consists of 14 residues. The CDR3, as DNA: TGCAGTGCTAGGGGGACTGCCACCTACAATGAGCAGTTCTTC. Encoded protein: CSARGTATYNEQFF.

The chain uses TRBV5-1 and TRBJ2-3; D possibly corresponds to TRBD1 (5 bases). Germline CDR1 is SGHRS and CDR2 is YFSETQ. With 0 bases removed from V and 0 bases from J, the gap between germline ends came to 20 bases. There are 19 residues in the CDR3. The CDR3 spells CASSLVGRVMRASTDTQYF. As DNA, the CDR3 is TGCGCCAGCAGCTTGGTCGGCAGGGTAATGCGTGCTAGCACAGATACGCAGTATTTT.

The chain combines TRBV5-4 with TRBJ2-3; no clear D. V was trimmed by 4 bases and J by 2 bases, leaving 8 bases between them. This CDR3 comprises 13 residues. CDR1 and CDR2 (germline): SGHNT, YYREEE (reference sequence). The CDR3 sequence is CASSTTNTDTQYF. CDR3 nucleotides: TGTGCCAGCAGCACCACGAACACAGATACGCAGTATTTT.

This clonotype has only a few counts. The rearrangement uses TRBV3-1 and TRBJ2-3; D might be TRBD2 (7 bases). CDR3 length: 15 amino acids. Trimming stripped 2 bases from V and 1 base from J, with 10 bases between. CDR1 and CDR2 from the germline V gene are LGHDT and YNNKEL (reference sequence). The chain's CDR3 is CASSQLGGGTDTQYF. The CDR3 DNA sequence: TGTGCCAGCAGCCAATTAGGGGGGGGCACAGATACGCAGTATTTT.

V is TRBV6-4 and J is TRBJ2-1; 13 positions match TRBD2. The V gene end was trimmed by 5 bases and the J gene end by 2 bases; junction bases not matched to a gene: 3. The CDR3 spans 16 residues. Germline lookup yields CDR1 MRHNA and CDR2 SNTAGT. CDR3 DNA sequence: TGTGCCAGCAGTCTCACTAGCGGGGGGGCCTACAATGAGCAGTTCTTC. It is translated as CASSLTSGGAYNEQFF.

This clonotype has more than one count but fewer than ten. This sequence joins TRBV20-1 and TRBJ2-3; the D is unclear. Trimming pared 3 bases from V and 4 bases from J, leaving 14 bases between. The CDR3 is made up of 14 amino acids. Germline CDR1 reads DFQATT; CDR2 reads SNEGSKA (reference sequence). Here the CDR3 reads CSASPFEFPDTQYF. CDR3 DNA: TGCAGTGCTAGTCCGTTCGAGTTCCCAGATACGCAGTATTTT.

This chain links TRBV5-5 with TRBJ1-5, with D perhaps matching TRBD1 (5 bases). Trimming cost V 4 bases and J 6 bases, with 11 bases left between them. Germline V gene data show CDR1 as SGHKS and CDR2 as YYEKEE (reference sequence). This CDR3 is built from 13 residues. CDR3 in DNA: TGTGCCAGCAGCCTCCAGGGCTTTCAGCCCCAGCATTTT. Translating it yields CASSLQGFQPQHF.

This clonotype was recorded a few times. The chain is built from TRBV5-1 and TRBJ1-4, with TRBD1 identical over 8 bases. CDR1 SGHRS and CDR2 YFSETQ come from the germline V gene. Unmatched junction bases numbered 6, after V lost 8 bases and J lost 0 bases. There are 15 residues in the CDR3. Here the CDR3 reads CASNQQGATNEKLFF. As DNA, the CDR3 is TGCGCCAGTAATCAACAGGGGGCAACTAATGAAAAACTGTTTTTT.